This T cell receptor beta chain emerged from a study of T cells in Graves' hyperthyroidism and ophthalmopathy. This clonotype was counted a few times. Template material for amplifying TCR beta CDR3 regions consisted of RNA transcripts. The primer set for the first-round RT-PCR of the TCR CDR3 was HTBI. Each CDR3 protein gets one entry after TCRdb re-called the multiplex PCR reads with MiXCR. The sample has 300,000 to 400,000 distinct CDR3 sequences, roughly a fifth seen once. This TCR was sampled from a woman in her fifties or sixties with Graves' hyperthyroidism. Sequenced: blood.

CDR3 sequence (DNA): TGCGCCAGCAGCTTGGAAGAACTAGCGGGAGGTTCAGATACGCAGTATTTT. This translates into CASSLEELAGGSDTQYF. V gene TRBV5-1 combines with J gene TRBJ2-3; TRBD2 agrees at 12 bases. Germline assignment: CDR1 SGHRS and CDR2 YFSETQ. V dropped 0 bases and J dropped 4; count of bases not matched to a gene: 6. This CDR3 is built from 17 residues.